The TCR beta chain described here comes from a study of T cell changes during pregnancy in multiple sclerosis. The CDR3 totals 12 residues. Germline lookup yields CDR1 SGHAT and CDR2 FQNNGV. V was trimmed by 0 bases and J by 8 bases, leaving 7 bases between them. Some clones are missing from TCRdb's copy, which holds only in-frame ones; the method was immunoSEQ multiplex PCR. The data hold 32,000 or so clones, with around 90% observed a single time. The sequence came from a female donor with multiple sclerosis, enrolled in a pregnancy study. J is TRBJ1-2 and V is TRBV11-2; D is uncertain. The sample was CD8+ T cells from peripheral blood mononuclear cells, taken in the first trimester of pregnancy. The CDR3 nucleotides are TGTGCCAGCAGCTTAGATCCGAGGGGCTACACCTTC. It yields the protein CASSLDPRGYTF.